Reported below is one T cell receptor (beta chain). Its cognate antigen is unknown. This record comes from a study of cytomegalovirus exposure and HLA in healthy donors. Background on the study: Roughly 80 million unique TCRs from HLA-typed donors made up an early data release.

Germline assignment: CDR1 GTSNPN and CDR2 SVGIG (reference sequence). With 2 bases removed from V and 10 bases from J, the gap between germline ends came to 14 bases. The CDR3 loop spans 13 amino acids. Study results and caveats: A missense variant in DCLRE1C was later tied to TCR beta V- and J-gene trimming.

PCR used 60 Vbeta primers and 13 Jbeta primers. Repertoires were generated with immunoSEQ multiplex PCR, while TCRdb's copy carries only in-frame clones and drops some. The data show 90,000 to 120,000 clones, with roughly 80% seen just once and around 5% held by the top ten. The sequenced sample was PBMCs. The receptor comes from a female donor in good health and CMV-seropositive. V usage is TRBV30 and J usage is TRBJ1-4, with D possibly being TRBD1 (6 bases). The CDR3 spells CAWSRGGSGKLFF. The CDR3 DNA sequence: TGTGCCTGGAGTAGAGGGGGATCGGGAAAACTGTTTTTT.